The T cell receptor (beta chain) described here comes from a study of OX40 agonist ivuxolimab in advanced cancers. Study as a whole: Patients with prior anti-PD-1, anti-PD-L1 or anti-CTLA-4 therapy were eligible; about 41% had some. Findings of the study overall: Doses of 0.1 to 3.0 mg/kg were accompanied by clonal expansion of CD4+ and CD8+ blood T cells by week 6. Averaging showed that CD8+ T cells had more expanded clones than CD4+ did. Nonresponders, in some cases, also had low normalized T-cell clonal expansion.

Regarding this clone: Its antigen remains unidentified.

The repertoire was sequenced with immunoSEQ multiplex PCR; TCRdb's copy has only in-frame clones and lacks some. Here the sample spans more than 65,000 clones, about 90% being singletons. CDR3 length: 15 amino acids. Trimming shortened V by 3 bases and J by 5 bases, and 17 bases separated the two germline ends. Germline loops: CDR1 MNHEY, CDR2 SMNVEV (reference sequence). The sequence was obtained from an adult with an advanced solid tumor such as melanoma, head and neck, liver or kidney cancer. The V gene is TRBV27, the J gene TRBJ2-7; either TRBD1 or TRBD2 may supply D (6 bases each). The sample in question was CD4+ or CD8+ T cells sorted from blood, obtained in a trial of the OX40 agonist ivuxolimab. The CDR3 loop is CASSFLGGPADEQYF. As DNA, the CDR3 is TGTGCCAGCAGTTTCCTCGGGGGCCCTGCGGACGAGCAGTACTTC.